This TCR beta chain came from a study of blood T cell repertoires in COVID-19 (TCRdb year 2020). Describing the broader study: Samples covering the acute and convalescent phases of COVID-19 were provided by collaborators in the United States, Italy and Spain. The prospective study material was composed of cDNA or gDNA derived from T cells, B-cell-depleted T cells, or PBMCs. Where HLA class I and class II types were available, the types were taken from metadata supplied by the sample provider, not from assay-based typing. Deeply sampled blood TCRbeta repertoires from subjects exposed to, actively infected with, or recovered from COVID-19 were included in the dataset. A freely available public database, intended as a resource for researchers studying the immune response to SARS-CoV-2, is where the repertoires were released. The sample metadata nearly always contained a de-identified subject ID, COVID-19 status, age in years and sex. The samples were drawn from two sources: the first 160 participants of the ongoing ImmuneRACE study, and 1,200 or so subjects contributed by 6 global collaborators. Findings and caveats that apply to the study as a whole: How much clinical and demographic metadata was included differed by source and by participant, and the metadata was provided uncurated.

A remark on this clone: Its binding antigen is unknown. Within one base of it there is no much larger clone, and no base qualities were kept.

The collaborating institutions used their own protocols to collect whole blood in K2EDTA tubes. For TCRbeta analysis, collaborators shipped samples as frozen whole blood, isolated PBMCs, or DNA extracted from either of those sample types. TCRbeta CDR3 regions were amplified from genomic DNA by means of the immunoSEQ Assay, a bias-controlled multiplex PCR. The authors' pipeline ran thus. Nucleated cell counts per sample were estimated from amplification of reference gene primers within the assay. Sequence reads were collapsed and filtered to measure the absolute abundance of every unique TCRbeta CDR3 rearrangement. For each sample, productive Simpson clonality was calculated by taking the square root of Simpson's diversity index across productive rearrangements. Sourced from immuneACCESS, this table was stored by TCRdb with only in-frame sequences that have V and J called. A share of the clones is absent; for the studies checked, an unresolved V gene accounts for under half, and the remainder has no known explanation. Clonal size and the V and J genes are those of that table, whereas D and trimming came from the DNA. This sample holds hundreds of thousands of clones; 86% were observed only once. The ten largest make up roughly 2.2% of the sample.

What was sequenced was peripheral blood. This receptor was identified in a woman between 50 and 59 years old with acute or convalescent COVID-19.

The DNA sequence is TGTGCCAGCTCCCGACAGTCCACTGAAGCTTTCTTT. The translation is CASSRQSTEAFF. The chain links TRBV18 with TRBJ1-1; the D region possibly corresponds to TRBD1 (5 bases align). Trimming costs V 6 bases and J 4 bases, and their ends lie 9 bases apart. The CDR3 spans 12 residues, from the cysteine through the phenylalanine. Kept here is only the CDR3 DNA, which spans 36 bases and is read in frame from base 1. As encoded in the germline V gene, CDR1 is KGHSH while CDR2 is LQKENI. Extended through the reference TRBV18 and TRBJ1-1 proteins, this CDR3 yields the full variable domain: NAGVMQNPRHLVRRRGQEARLRCSPMKGHSHVYWYRQLPEEGLKFMVYLQKENIIDESGMPKERFSAEFPKEGPSILRIQQVVRGDSAAYFCASSRQSTEAFFGQGTRLTVV.